The entry below gives a single T cell receptor beta chain sequence along with its context. Its antigen is undetermined. V shed 6 bases and J shed 5 bases, with 13 bases lying between them. The CDR3 has 13 amino acids. CDR1 MNHEY and CDR2 SVGAGI come from the germline V gene. PCR involved 60 Vbeta and 13 Jbeta primers. The assay was immunoSEQ multiplex PCR, and TCRdb's table has in-frame clones only and misses some. Here the sample spans about 90,000 clones, 77% being singletons. This record comes from a study of cytomegalovirus exposure and HLA in healthy donors. Regarding the study as a whole: In all likelihood, a cluster of highly shared sequence variants was a sequencing artifact. A later analysis showed TCR association rates differing by HLA locus, peaking at DRB1 and lowest at HLA-C. Some V segments, including TRBV6-2 and TRBV6-3, were excluded as indistinguishable.

The sample comprised PBMCs. The sequence derives from a boy aged 5-17 years in good health and CMV-seronegative. The chain is built from TRBV6-5 and TRBJ2-5, with D perhaps matching TRBD2 (5 bases). The CDR3 DNA sequence: TGTGCCAGCAGGGCGGGCCTGAGGGAGACCCAGTACTTC. This encodes CASRAGLRETQYF.